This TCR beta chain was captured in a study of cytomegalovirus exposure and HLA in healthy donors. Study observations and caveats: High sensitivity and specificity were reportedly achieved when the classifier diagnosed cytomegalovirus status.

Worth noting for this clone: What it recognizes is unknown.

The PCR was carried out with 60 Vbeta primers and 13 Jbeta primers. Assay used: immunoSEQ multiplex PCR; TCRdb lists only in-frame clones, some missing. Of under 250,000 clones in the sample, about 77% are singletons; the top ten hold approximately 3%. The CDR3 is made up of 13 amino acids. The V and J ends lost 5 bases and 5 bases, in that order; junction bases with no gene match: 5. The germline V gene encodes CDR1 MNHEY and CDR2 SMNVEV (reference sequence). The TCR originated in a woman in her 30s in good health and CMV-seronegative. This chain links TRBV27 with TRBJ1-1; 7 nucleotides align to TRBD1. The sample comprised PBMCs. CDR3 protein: CASSRATGTEAFF. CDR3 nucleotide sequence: TGTGCCAGCAGTAGAGCGACAGGGACTGAAGCTTTCTTT.